This TCR beta chain was retrieved from a study of shared T cell receptors in the human thymus. The assay was immunoSEQ multiplex PCR, and TCRdb's table has in-frame clones only and misses some. The sample contains more than 550,000 clones, roughly 85% of which appear only once. The CDR3 covers 16 residues. Looked up from germline, CDR1 is SNHLY and CDR2 is FYNNEI. Trimming left V 4 bases short and J 3 bases short, with 16 bases between. The same sample was also studied in work on human thymus T cells. From that study: The donors were infants in Finland with congenital heart defects, otherwise immunologically healthy. Thymic material originated from resections removed in the course of corrective heart surgery. Thymic and blood repertoires appeared to show biased V and J gene usage. Related work showed strongly overlapping thymic repertoires across unrelated individuals.

V and J are TRBV2 and TRBJ2-1; D unresolved. The origin of this receptor is a girl under three years old with a congenital heart defect. Sequencing was done on a sample of thymocytes. The CDR3 DNA reads as TGTGCCAGCAGTGCAATTCTACGTGTTTACTACAATGAGCAGTTCTTC. Residues: CASSAILRVYYNEQFF.